The 15 T cell receptor beta chains given below trace back to one sample, sequenced in a study of OX40 agonist ivuxolimab in advanced cancers. Library preparation used the immunoSEQ multiplex PCR assay. Sourced from immuneACCESS, this table was stored by TCRdb with only in-frame sequences that have V and J called. A share of the clones is absent; for the studies checked, an unresolved V gene accounts for under half, and the remainder has no known explanation. The sample table contains about 56,000 clones; only one count was recorded for roughly 80% of them. The biggest ten clones account for 3.5% to 4.5% of the sample. Here the sequenced sample was CD4+ or CD8+ T cells sorted from blood, taken in a trial of the OX40 agonist ivuxolimab. These receptors all stem from an adult with an advanced solid tumor such as melanoma, head and neck, liver or kidney cancer.

This clone has a handful of counts. CDR3 in DNA: TGTGCCAGCAGCCAAGTTGTCAGCGGGGAAGAGACCCAGTACTTC. It yields the protein CASSQVVSGEETQYF. The chain combines TRBV14 with TRBJ2-5; 7 bases align to TRBD2. The germline CDR1 and CDR2 sequences are SGHDN and FVKESK. The CDR3 totals 15 residues. With V trimmed by 1 base and J by 3 bases, 5 bases remained unmatched.

This chain uses TRBV5-1 with TRBJ2-1; tentative D call: TRBD1 (6 bases). Germline assignment: CDR1 SGHRS and CDR2 YFSETQ. The CDR3 runs to 13 residues. V was clipped by 2 bases and J by 5 bases, with 8 bases between them. CDR3 loop: CASSLRTDNEQFF. The DNA for the CDR3 is TGCGCCAGCAGCTTACGGACAGACAATGAGCAGTTCTTC.

The CDR3 region has the DNA TGTGCCAGCAGAAACCTGGGGACCCAGTACTTC. Translated: CASRNLGTQYF. V and J are TRBV28 and TRBJ2-5; D remains ambiguous. Trimming removed 6 bases at V and 7 bases at J, with 9 bases between. Germline V gene sequence: CDR1 MDHEN, CDR2 SYDVKM. The CDR3 is made up of 11 amino acids.

V gene TRBV5-5 combines with J gene TRBJ2-3; 8 bases match TRBD2. The trim removed 5 bases at V and 7 bases at J, leaving 9 bases unmatched. The CDR3 extends over 14 amino acids. CDR1 is SGHKS and CDR2 is YYEKEE in the germline V gene (reference sequence). For the CDR3, the DNA is TGTGCCAGCAGTGGAACCGGGACTAGGCATACGCAGTATTTT. This encodes CASSGTGTRHTQYF.

DNA of the CDR3: TGTGCCAGCAGCTCCAGCCACTATGGCTACACCTTC. Protein product: CASSSSHYGYTF. V is TRBV11-2 and J is TRBJ1-2; the D is unclear. Germline CDR1 and CDR2: SGHAT and FQNNGV. Trimming left V 4 bases short and J 3 bases short, with 6 bases between. The CDR3 totals 12 residues. Using reference TRBV11-2 and TRBJ1-2 for the parts outside the CDR3, the full variable domain is EAGVAQSPRYKIIEKRQSVAFWCNPISGHATLYWYQQILGQGPKLLIQFQNNGVVDDSQLPKDRFSAERLKGVDSTLKIQPAKLEDSAVYLCASSSSHYGYTFGSGTRLTVV.

This chain joins TRBV30 and TRBJ1-1; possibly TRBD1 for D (5 bases). Germline V gene data show CDR1 as GTSNPN and CDR2 as SVGIG (reference sequence). CDR3 length: 15 residues. The V end was cut by 0 bases, the J end by 4 bases, with 15 bases between. The CDR3 loop is CAWSVRGGGPTEAFF. In nucleotides, the CDR3 is TGTGCCTGGAGTGTACGGGGCGGAGGGCCCACTGAAGCTTTCTTT.

This clone was seen more than once but under ten times. V usage is TRBV7-8 and J usage is TRBJ1-1; perhaps TRBD1 as D (5 bases). Germline V gives CDR1 SGHVS, CDR2 FQNEAQ. CDR3 length: 12 residues. V was pared by 9 bases and J by 1 base, with 9 bases between. The CDR3 here is CASSRANTEAFF. The DNA of the CDR3 is TGTGCCAGTTCCAGGGCGAACACTGAAGCTTTCTTT.

This chain uses TRBV7-8 with TRBJ2-2, with D perhaps matching TRBD1 (5 bases). Germline CDR1 SGHVS, CDR2 FQNEAQ. This CDR3 region has 15 residues. The germline V and J ends were trimmed by 5 bases and 4 bases, with 14 bases remaining between them. CDR3 sequence reads: CASSPASRVTGELFF. CDR3 nucleotides: TGTGCCAGCAGCCCTGCGTCCAGGGTCACCGGGGAGCTGTTTTTT.

V gene TRBV6-4 combines with J gene TRBJ2-1; D possibly matches TRBD1 or TRBD2 (5 bases each). Trimming took off 4 bases at V and 7 bases at J, with 17 bases between the two ends. The CDR3 runs 15 residues. Germline CDR1 MRHNA, CDR2 SNTAGT. The CDR3, as DNA: TGTGCCAGCAGTGCCCAGGCGGGTCAGGGTAATGAGCAGTTCTTC. Translation gives CASSAQAGQGNEQFF.

The chain carries TRBV29-1 and TRBJ1-1; 7 nucleotides match TRBD1. Germline-derived CDR1 and CDR2 are SQVTM and ANQGSEA. The CDR3 covers 14 residues. V shed 8 bases and J 0 bases; nucleotides not matched to a gene: 9. CDR3 sequence (DNA): TGCAGCACCTACGGGACAGCTCTGAACACTGAAGCTTTCTTT. Translation gives CSTYGTALNTEAFF.

This clone was observed once. V gene TRBV7-8 combines with J gene TRBJ2-1; the match to TRBD2 covers 9 bases. CDR1 SGHVS and CDR2 FQNEAQ come from the germline V gene. This CDR3 has 16 residues. V dropped 3 bases and J dropped 0; count of bases not matched to a gene: 3. CDR3 region: CASSFRGRASYNEQFF. The CDR3 nucleotides read TGTGCCAGCAGCTTTCGCGGGAGGGCCTCCTACAATGAGCAGTTCTTC. Looking up the rest from reference TRBV7-8 and TRBJ2-1 gives the full variable domain: GAGVSQSPRYKVAKRGQDVALRCDPISGHVSLFWYQQALGQGPEFLTYFQNEAQLDKSGLPSDRFFAERPEGSVSTLKIQRTQQEDSAVYLCASSFRGRASYNEQFFGPGTRLTVL.

The chain is built from TRBV7-9 and TRBJ2-7, with D possibly matching TRBD1 (5 bases). CDR1 and CDR2 from the germline V gene are SEHNR and FQNEAQ (reference sequence). This CDR3 spans 14 amino acids. The ends were cut back, 1 base at V and 3 bases at J, with 10 bases in the middle. The CDR3 reads CASSLDQGGYEQYF. DNA for the CDR3: TGTGCCAGCAGCTTAGACCAGGGCGGCTACGAGCAGTACTTC.

This chain uses TRBV5-6 with TRBJ1-1; tentative D call: TRBD1 (5 bases). The V end lost 2 bases, the J end lost 1 base, and 12 bases lay between the germline ends. CDR1 and CDR2 from the germline V gene are SGHDT and YYEEEE. This CDR3 has 15 residues. In DNA form, the CDR3 reads TGTGCCAGCAGCTTTCCGGGACCCTGGAACACTGAAGCTTTCTTT. As protein: CASSFPGPWNTEAFF.

This rearrangement joins TRBV9 to TRBJ2-1, with 8 bases that match TRBD1. The CDR3 totals 13 residues. Germline-derived CDR1 and CDR2 are SGDLS and YYNGEE. The ends lost 2 bases at V and 6 bases at J; junction bases unmatched: 1. The CDR3 spells CASSVTGGNEQFF. DNA of the CDR3: TGTGCCAGCAGCGTCACAGGGGGCAATGAGCAGTTCTTC. The whole variable domain, remainder taken from reference TRBV9 and TRBJ2-1, is DSGVTQTPKHLITATGQRVTLRCSPRSGDLSVYWYQQSLDQGLQFLIQYYNGEERAKGNILERFSAQQFPDLHSELNLSSLELGDSALYFCASSVTGGNEQFFGPGTRLTVL.

The genes are TRBV9 and TRBJ2-7, with D tentatively TRBD1 (5 bases). Germline CDR1 SGDLS, CDR2 YYNGEE. Deletions cut 0 bases from V and 4 bases from J, with 14 bases between. This CDR3 comprises 15 residues. CDR3: CASSVVPGWGYEQYF. CDR3 in DNA: TGTGCCAGCAGCGTAGTACCAGGGTGGGGTTACGAGCAGTACTTC. Supplemented by reference TRBV9 and TRBJ2-7, the full variable domain reads DSGVTQTPKHLITATGQRVTLRCSPRSGDLSVYWYQQSLDQGLQFLIQYYNGEERAKGNILERFSAQQFPDLHSELNLSSLELGDSALYFCASSVVPGWGYEQYFGPGTRLTVT.